Listed below are T cell receptor beta chains from one sample, sequenced in a study of blood T cells in healthy people across ages. TCRdb analysed the 5' RACE reads with MiXCR anew, one entry per CDR3 protein. The table shows about 1.4 million distinct CDR3 sequences, with 45% to 70% occurring only once. Sequenced: blood. Every receptor here comes from a man between 18 and 29 years old in good health. CDR3s include the opening cysteine and the closing phenylalanine or tryptophan. The order of the fields is clone size, J gene, V gene, D gene, CDR3 DNA, CDR3 protein. The D gene is left open where the match is weak. Clone size, where shown, is once, few, many, or a class for clones that have expanded.

clone_size: NA
j_call: TRBJ2-1
v_call: TRBV20-1
d_call: NA
cdr3_nt: TGCAGTGCTAGAGGAGGAACTCAACTAGCAGACTCCTACAATGAGCAGTTCTTC
cdr3_aa: CSARGGTQLADSYNEQFF

clone_size: NA
j_call: TRBJ1-1
v_call: TRBV7-8
d_call: TRBD1
cdr3_nt: TGTGCCAGCAGCCGTGGGACAGTACGGAACACTGAAGCTTTCTTT
cdr3_aa: CASSRGTVRNTEAFF

clone_size: NA
j_call: TRBJ1-5
v_call: TRBV6-6
d_call: TRBD1
cdr3_nt: TGTGCCAGCAGTTACGCGGGACAGGGGGCGGATCAGCCCCAGCATTTT
cdr3_aa: CASSYAGQGADQPQHF

clone_size: NA
j_call: TRBJ1-5
v_call: TRBV9
d_call: NA
cdr3_nt: TGTGCCAGCAGCGTAGTTCGGCGGGACCGCCAGCATTTT
cdr3_aa: CASSVVRRDRQHF

clone_size: NA
j_call: TRBJ1-5
v_call: TRBV2
d_call: NA
cdr3_nt: TGTGCCAGCAGTGATGACGTTAGCAATCAGCCCCAGCATTTT
cdr3_aa: CASSDDVSNQPQHF

clone_size: NA
j_call: TRBJ2-7
v_call: TRBV20-1
d_call: NA
cdr3_nt: TGCAGTGCCACGGGAGAGGATTCCTACGAGCAGTACTTC
cdr3_aa: CSATGEDSYEQYF

clone_size: many
j_call: TRBJ2-2
v_call: TRBV6-6
d_call: NA
cdr3_nt: TGTGCCAGCATCGACAGTCCGGAGCCCGGGGAGCTGTTTTTT
cdr3_aa: CASIDSPEPGELFF

clone_size: NA
j_call: TRBJ2-5
v_call: TRBV9
d_call: NA
cdr3_nt: TGTGCCAGCAGCGACAGGGACACTAAAGAGACCCAGTACTTC
cdr3_aa: CASSDRDTKETQYF

clone_size: NA
j_call: TRBJ2-1
v_call: TRBV27
d_call: NA
cdr3_nt: TGTGCCAGCAGTTTATTTCCGGGCCTACACGGTAAAAATGAGCAGTTCTTC
cdr3_aa: CASSLFPGLHGKNEQFF

clone_size: few
j_call: TRBJ2-6
v_call: TRBV6-2/TRBV6-3
d_call: NA
cdr3_nt: TGTGCCAGCATCCCGGTAGCCGGGGCCAACGTCCTGACTTTC
cdr3_aa: CASIPVAGANVLTF

clone_size: NA
j_call: TRBJ1-4
v_call: TRBV29-1
d_call: TRBD1
cdr3_nt: TGCAGCGTTGTGGGACAGGGAAGGTTAGGCGAAAAACTGTTTTTT
cdr3_aa: CSVVGQGRLGEKLFF

clone_size: NA
j_call: TRBJ2-3
v_call: TRBV25-1
d_call: TRBD1
cdr3_nt: TGTGCCAGCAGTGTGAGACAGGGGACCGCATCCACAGATATGCAGTATTTT
cdr3_aa: CASSVRQGTASTDMQYF

clone_size: once
j_call: TRBJ1-4
v_call: TRBV3-1
d_call: TRBD1
cdr3_nt: TGTGCCAGCAGCCGCCACCCCGGACAGGGAGAGAGTGAAAAACTGTTTTTT
cdr3_aa: CASSRHPGQGESEKLFF

clone_size: NA
j_call: TRBJ2-5
v_call: TRBV12-3/TRBV12-4
d_call: NA
cdr3_nt: TGTGCCAGCAGTTTGGTCAGGGGCGAGGAGACCCAGTACTTC
cdr3_aa: CASSLVRGEETQYF

clone_size: NA
j_call: TRBJ2-3
v_call: TRBV6-6
d_call: NA
cdr3_nt: TGTGCCAGCAGGATATACGACGTTACAGATACGCAGTATTTT
cdr3_aa: CASRIYDVTDTQYF

clone_size: many
j_call: TRBJ2-1
v_call: TRBV28
d_call: NA
cdr3_nt: TGTGCCAGCAGTTACAATGAGCAGTTCTTC
cdr3_aa: CASSYNEQFF

clone_size: few
j_call: TRBJ2-1
v_call: TRBV11-3
d_call: TRBD1
cdr3_nt: TGTGCCAGCAGCTTAGGGACAGGGGGGGGTGAGCAGTTCTTC
cdr3_aa: CASSLGTGGGEQFF

clone_size: NA
j_call: TRBJ2-7
v_call: TRBV15
d_call: NA
cdr3_nt: TGTGCCACCAGCGAGGTGGGCAAGATTGACGAGCAGTACTTC
cdr3_aa: CATSEVGKIDEQYF

clone_size: NA
j_call: TRBJ1-2
v_call: TRBV12-5
d_call: TRBD1
cdr3_nt: TGTGCTAGTGGTTATGACAGGGGGCGAGCCGGCTACACCTTC
cdr3_aa: CASGYDRGRAGYTF

clone_size: NA
j_call: TRBJ1-5
v_call: TRBV29-1
d_call: NA
cdr3_nt: TGCAGCGTCGGTTTCGATAGCAATCAGCCCCAGCATTTT
cdr3_aa: CSVGFDSNQPQHF

clone_size: few
j_call: TRBJ1-1
v_call: TRBV27
d_call: TRBD1
cdr3_nt: TGTGCCAGCAGTTTACTTACAGGGGGATCCACTGAAGCTTTCTTT
cdr3_aa: CASSLLTGGSTEAFF

clone_size: NA
j_call: TRBJ2-1
v_call: TRBV29-1
d_call: NA
cdr3_nt: TGCAGCGCTTCTGACAGACACAATGAGCAGTTCTTC
cdr3_aa: CSASDRHNEQFF

clone_size: NA
j_call: TRBJ1-2
v_call: TRBV28
d_call: NA
cdr3_nt: TGTGCCAGCAGCCCCGACAACCTGGCGCCGCCCTATGGCTACACCTTC
cdr3_aa: CASSPDNLAPPYGYTF

clone_size: NA
j_call: TRBJ2-4
v_call: TRBV29-1
d_call: NA
cdr3_nt: TGCAGCGTTGCAGTCCTACTCGGCGGAAACATTCGGTACTTC
cdr3_aa: CSVAVLLGGNIRYF

clone_size: NA
j_call: TRBJ2-2
v_call: TRBV11-2
d_call: TRBD2
cdr3_nt: TGTGCCAGCAGCTCTACAGAATTCCCGGGACTAGCGGGAGGGCCGTGGGAGACCGGGGAGCTGTTTTTT
cdr3_aa: CASSSTEFPGLAGGPWETGELFF

clone_size: NA
j_call: TRBJ1-1
v_call: TRBV6-2/TRBV6-3
d_call: NA
cdr3_nt: TGTGCCAGCAGTGCAGGACAGCCAGCAGGCACTGAAGCTTTCTTT
cdr3_aa: CASSAGQPAGTEAFF

clone_size: NA
j_call: TRBJ2-7
v_call: TRBV2
d_call: NA
cdr3_nt: TGTGCCAGCATCGGCTTTTCCTACGAGCAGTACTTC
cdr3_aa: CASIGFSYEQYF

clone_size: NA
j_call: TRBJ2-1
v_call: TRBV12-3/TRBV12-4
d_call: TRBD1
cdr3_nt: TGTGCCAGCAGTTTAGGGCAGGGGGTTAATAATGAGCAGTTCTTC
cdr3_aa: CASSLGQGVNNEQFF

clone_size: few
j_call: TRBJ2-1
v_call: TRBV29-1
d_call: NA
cdr3_nt: TGCAGCGCCTTACTCCACTCCTACAATGAGCAGTTCTTC
cdr3_aa: CSALLHSYNEQFF

clone_size: few
j_call: TRBJ2-3
v_call: TRBV11-2
d_call: TRBD2
cdr3_nt: TGTGCCAGCAGCGCCACGCGGGAGTCTAGCACAGATACGCAGTATTTT
cdr3_aa: CASSATRESSTDTQYF

clone_size: NA
j_call: TRBJ1-5
v_call: TRBV29-1
d_call: NA
cdr3_nt: TGCAGCGTCGGGGACCGTCTGGGCAATCAGCCCCAGCATTTT
cdr3_aa: CSVGDRLGNQPQHF

clone_size: NA
j_call: TRBJ2-3
v_call: TRBV6-5
d_call: NA
cdr3_nt: TGTGCCAGCAGTTACGGGGGGTCAGATACGCAGTATTTT
cdr3_aa: CASSYGGSDTQYF

clone_size: NA
j_call: TRBJ1-6
v_call: TRBV30
d_call: TRBD1
cdr3_nt: TGTGCCTTAGGACAGGAGGAAAATTCACCCCTCCACTTT
cdr3_aa: CALGQEENSPLHF

clone_size: few
j_call: TRBJ2-1
v_call: TRBV12-3/TRBV12-4
d_call: TRBD2
cdr3_nt: TGTGCCAGCAGGACTCCGGGACTAGCGTACAATGAGCAGTTCTTC
cdr3_aa: CASRTPGLAYNEQFF

clone_size: few
j_call: TRBJ2-1
v_call: TRBV2
d_call: NA
cdr3_nt: TGTGCCAGCAGTGAAACAGGGTCAATGAAGCAGTTCTTC
cdr3_aa: CASSETGSMKQFF

clone_size: NA
j_call: TRBJ1-6
v_call: TRBV9
d_call: NA
cdr3_nt: TGTGCCAGCAGCGTAGGGGACCAACTTTCACCCCTCCACTTT
cdr3_aa: CASSVGDQLSPLHF

clone_size: NA
j_call: TRBJ2-7
v_call: TRBV14
d_call: NA
cdr3_nt: TGTGCCAGCAGCCATGGTGGGTTCGGCGAGCAGTACTTC
cdr3_aa: CASSHGGFGEQYF

clone_size: NA
j_call: TRBJ1-4
v_call: TRBV29-1
d_call: NA
cdr3_nt: TGCAGCGTTGGATGGGGGGCAACTAATGAAAAACTGTTTTTT
cdr3_aa: CSVGWGATNEKLFF

clone_size: few
j_call: TRBJ2-7
v_call: TRBV27
d_call: NA
cdr3_nt: TGTGCCAGCAGTCCCCCCTCAGTCGAGCAGTACTTC
cdr3_aa: CASSPPSVEQYF

clone_size: NA
j_call: TRBJ2-5
v_call: TRBV10-3
d_call: NA
cdr3_nt: TGTGCCATCAGTGAGCGCGCGGGTGACGAGACCCAGTACTTC
cdr3_aa: CAISERAGDETQYF

clone_size: NA
j_call: TRBJ1-1
v_call: TRBV5-1
d_call: NA
cdr3_nt: TGCGCCAGCAGCTCGTGGGGTGAGGGCCCGAACACTGAAGCTTTCTTT
cdr3_aa: CASSSWGEGPNTEAFF

clone_size: NA
j_call: TRBJ2-3
v_call: TRBV19
d_call: NA
cdr3_nt: TGTGCCAGTAGTGCGTCATCAGATGGGGATACGCAGTATTTT
cdr3_aa: CASSASSDGDTQYF

clone_size: NA
j_call: TRBJ1-5
v_call: TRBV29-1
d_call: NA
cdr3_nt: TGCAGCGTTGGTGGTCAGCCCCAGCATTTT
cdr3_aa: CSVGGQPQHF

clone_size: once
j_call: TRBJ1-2
v_call: TRBV5-1
d_call: TRBD1
cdr3_nt: TGCGCCAGCAGCAAGGACAGGGGGAACTATGGCTACACCTTC
cdr3_aa: CASSKDRGNYGYTF

clone_size: NA
j_call: TRBJ2-3
v_call: TRBV12-3/TRBV12-4
d_call: NA
cdr3_nt: TGTGCCAGCAGAACCTCAAAAGGGCAGTATTTT
cdr3_aa: CASRTSKGQYF

clone_size: NA
j_call: TRBJ2-7
v_call: TRBV20-1
d_call: NA
cdr3_nt: TGCAGTGCTAGAGCCGATAAGGGGGGTGTCGAGCAGTACTTC
cdr3_aa: CSARADKGGVEQYF

clone_size: NA
j_call: TRBJ1-2
v_call: TRBV4-1
d_call: TRBD1
cdr3_nt: TGCGCCAGCAGCCAAAGACAGGGCTCACGAGACTATGGCTACACCTTC
cdr3_aa: CASSQRQGSRDYGYTF

clone_size: many
j_call: TRBJ2-6
v_call: TRBV29-1
d_call: NA
cdr3_nt: TGCAGCGTGGGAACGGGGCGCTCTGGGGCCAACGTCCTGACTTTC
cdr3_aa: CSVGTGRSGANVLTF

clone_size: NA
j_call: TRBJ2-1
v_call: TRBV20-1
d_call: NA
cdr3_nt: TGCAGTGCTAGAGATCCAGCGTCGGCGGTAGAGCAGTTCTTC
cdr3_aa: CSARDPASAVEQFF

clone_size: NA
j_call: TRBJ2-4
v_call: TRBV11-2
d_call: TRBD2
cdr3_nt: TGTGCCAGCAGCCGAGTACTAGCGGCCCTAGCCAAAAACATTCAGTACTTC
cdr3_aa: CASSRVLAALAKNIQYF

clone_size: NA
j_call: TRBJ2-7
v_call: TRBV4-2
d_call: NA
cdr3_nt: TGTGCCAGCAGCCAAGTGTCCGGCAGGGGAGGTCACGAGCAGTACTTC
cdr3_aa: CASSQVSGRGGHEQYF

clone_size: NA
j_call: TRBJ2-1
v_call: TRBV24-1
d_call: TRBD2
cdr3_nt: TGTGCCACCAGTGATTTGCCTAGCGGGGATACATGCTCCTACAATGAGCAGTTCTTC
cdr3_aa: CATSDLPSGDTCSYNEQFF

clone_size: NA
j_call: TRBJ1-1
v_call: TRBV27
d_call: NA
cdr3_nt: TGTGCCAGCAGTTTGGGGGGTGGACGGAACACTGAAGCTTTCTTT
cdr3_aa: CASSLGGGRNTEAFF

clone_size: NA
j_call: TRBJ1-1
v_call: TRBV3-1
d_call: NA
cdr3_nt: TGTGCCAGCAGCCTCTTAGGCCAAGGAGAAAACACTGAAGCTTTCTTT
cdr3_aa: CASSLLGQGENTEAFF

clone_size: few
j_call: TRBJ2-3
v_call: TRBV7-9
d_call: TRBD2
cdr3_nt: TGTGCCAGCATGCTGGGACTAGCGGGGGGAGGCGATACGCAGTATTTT
cdr3_aa: CASMLGLAGGGDTQYF

clone_size: NA
j_call: TRBJ1-2
v_call: TRBV7-2
d_call: NA
cdr3_nt: TGTGCCAGCAGCTCTACAGCTAGCTATGGCTACACCTTC
cdr3_aa: CASSSTASYGYTF

clone_size: NA
j_call: TRBJ2-1
v_call: TRBV4-2
d_call: TRBD2
cdr3_nt: TGTGCCAGCAGCCAAAGTTTAGCAGCGGCTAGCGGGATGGAGCAGTTCTTC
cdr3_aa: CASSQSLAAASGMEQFF